These T cell receptor beta chains were read from a single sample in a study of T-cell memory formation after mild COVID-19. TCRdb reanalysed the 5' RACE reads using MiXCR and keeps one entry per CDR3 protein. The sample has some 490,000 distinct CDR3 sequences; over 15% are singletons. The sample consisted of PBMCs or a T cell subset sorted from them (not recorded which). All receptors derive from an adult woman who had mild COVID-19 (a few samples of this study predate the infection). Cell type and time point are not known. The CDR3 runs from the conserved cysteine through the conserved F or W. Fields, in order: CDR3 length, V gene, J gene, D gene, clone size, CDR3 DNA, CDR3 protein. A D gene is named only where the DNA matches it firmly. Expanded clones are given a class, and other clones once, few, many or no size at all.

14,TRBV5-1,TRBJ2-7,TRBD1,.,TGCGCCAGCAGCTTCGGACAGGGGCCGGGCGAGCAGTACTTC,CASSFGQGPGEQYF
17,TRBV29-1,TRBJ2-7,.,.,TGCAGCGTTTTGGGGTTCGTTGGAAAGGGGGGAACCTACGAGCAGTACTTC,CSVLGFVGKGGTYEQYF
15,TRBV7-8,TRBJ2-7,TRBD1,many,TGTGCCAGCAGCCCGACCCGGACAGGGGCCTACGAGCAGTACTTC,CASSPTRTGAYEQYF
16,TRBV5-1,TRBJ2-2,TRBD2,many,TGCGCCAGCAGCTTGGTTAGCGGGAGAGACACCGGGGAGCTGTTTTTT,CASSLVSGRDTGELFF
14,TRBV5-1,TRBJ1-2,.,.,TGCGCCAGCAGCCTCAATACAGCCGGCTTTGGCTACACCTTC,CASSLNTAGFGYTF
11,TRBV6-1,TRBJ2-1,.,.,TGTGCCAGCAGTGAAGGGATTGAGCAGTTCTTC,CASSEGIEQFF
13,TRBV6-1,TRBJ2-7,.,few,TGTGCCAGCAGTGAAGCCTCGGCTTACGAGCAGTACTTC,CASSEASAYEQYF
13,TRBV7-6,TRBJ2-5,.,many,TGTGCCAGCAGCCAGGACTGGGGGGAGACCCAGTACTTC,CASSQDWGETQYF
15,TRBV6-1,TRBJ2-3,TRBD1,.,TGTGCCAGCCGGAGGGACAGGGCGGTCACAGATACGCAGTATTTT,CASRRDRAVTDTQYF
14,TRBV7-2,TRBJ1-1,.,.,TGTGCCAGCAGCTTATGGGGGTATGGGACTGAAGCTTTCTTT,CASSLWGYGTEAFF
14,TRBV7-9,TRBJ1-2,.,.,TGTGCCAGCAGCTTAGGGGCAGAAGCCTATGGCTACACCTTC,CASSLGAEAYGYTF
16,TRBV5-6,TRBJ2-1,.,few,TGTGCCAGCAGCTTGTATCTGGGATTCTCCTACAATGAGCAGTTCTTC,CASSLYLGFSYNEQFF